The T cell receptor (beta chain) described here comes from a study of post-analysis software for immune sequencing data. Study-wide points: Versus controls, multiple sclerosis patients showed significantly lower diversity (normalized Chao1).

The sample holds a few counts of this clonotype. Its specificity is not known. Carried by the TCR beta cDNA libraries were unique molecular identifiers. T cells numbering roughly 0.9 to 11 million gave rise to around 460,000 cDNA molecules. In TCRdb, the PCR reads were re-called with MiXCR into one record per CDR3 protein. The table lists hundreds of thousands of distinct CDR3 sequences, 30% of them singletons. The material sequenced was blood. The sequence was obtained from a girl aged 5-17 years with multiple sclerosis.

The CDR3 sequence: CSATAGLAGGADEQYF. The DNA of the CDR3 is TGCAGTGCTACAGCGGGACTAGCGGGAGGGGCCGATGAGCAGTACTTC. V usage is TRBV20-1 and J usage is TRBJ2-1; TRBD2 matches 16 bases. The J call may be wrong; the DNA end is better matched by TRBJ2-7. CDR3 size: 16 residues. Germline V gene sequence: CDR1 DFQATT, CDR2 SNEGSKA (reference sequence).